This is a list of T cell receptor beta chains from one sample in a study of cytomegalovirus exposure and HLA in healthy donors. Profiling relied on immunoSEQ multiplex PCR, and the TCRdb table lists in-frame clones only, not all of them. Altogether about 160,000 clones are present, roughly 85% being singletons, with the ten largest covering approximately 10%. Sequencing was performed on PBMCs. These receptors were obtained from a man in his late teens or twenties in good health and CMV-seropositive. CDR3s include the opening cysteine and the closing phenylalanine or tryptophan. Fields, in order: D gene, J gene, V gene, clone size, CDR3 protein, CDR3 DNA. The D gene is left open where the match is weak. For some rows the clone size is stated as once, few or many, or as a class when expanded; others skip it.

D: -
J: TRBJ1-3
V: TRBV7-3
size: -
CDR3: CASSTDSSNGNTIYF
DNA: TGTGCCAGCAGCACCGACAGCTCAAATGGAAACACCATATATTTT

D: TRBD1
J: TRBJ1-1
V: TRBV7-9
size: -
CDR3: CASSLGQGETEAFF
DNA: TGTGCCAGCAGCTTAGGGCAGGGGGAAACTGAAGCTTTCTTT

D: TRBD2
J: TRBJ2-1
V: TRBV7-2
size: -
CDR3: CASSLISGSLYEQFF
DNA: TGTGCCAGCAGCTTAATTAGCGGGAGTCTCTATGAGCAGTTCTTC

D: TRBD1
J: TRBJ1-2
V: TRBV7-9
size: -
CDR3: CASSSVLTGDYGYTF
DNA: TGTGCCAGCAGCTCCGTTCTGACAGGGGACTATGGCTACACCTTC

D: TRBD1
J: TRBJ1-1
V: TRBV5-1
size: -
CDR3: CASSPGAGTDLPTRTEAFF
DNA: TGCGCCAGCAGCCCGGGTGCCGGGACAGACTTACCCACTAGGACTGAAGCTTTCTTT

D: TRBD1
J: TRBJ1-5
V: TRBV27
size: -
CDR3: CASRTGGQPQHF
DNA: TGTGCCAGCAGAACAGGGGGCCAGCCCCAGCATTTT

D: -
J: TRBJ2-3
V: TRBV29-1
size: -
CDR3: CSVLGASTDTQYF
DNA: TGCAGCGTTTTGGGAGCCAGCACAGATACGCAGTATTTT

D: -
J: TRBJ1-1
V: TRBV6-1
size: -
CDR3: CASSETVMNTEAFF
DNA: TGTGCCAGCAGTGAAACGGTCATGAACACTGAAGCTTTCTTT

D: -
J: TRBJ2-7
V: TRBV10-3
size: -
CDR3: CAISEAAGFRWVYEQYF
DNA: TGTGCCATCAGTGAGGCAGCAGGGTTCCGGTGGGTCTACGAGCAGTACTTC

D: TRBD2
J: TRBJ2-5
V: TRBV28
size: few
CDR3: CASSTPGTSGDQETQYF
DNA: TGTGCCAGCAGTACCCCCGGGACTAGCGGGGACCAAGAGACCCAGTACTTC

D: -
J: TRBJ2-5
V: TRBV5-1
size: few
CDR3: CASSLGLGETQYF
DNA: TGCGCCAGCAGCCTGGGCCTCGGGGAGACCCAGTACTTC

D: TRBD1
J: TRBJ2-7
V: TRBV11-2
size: few
CDR3: CASSFDRVGEQYF
DNA: TGTGCCAGCAGCTTCGACAGGGTTGGTGAGCAGTACTTC

D: TRBD1
J: TRBJ2-2
V: TRBV4-3
size: few
CDR3: CASSRAGTANTGELFF
DNA: TGCGCCAGCAGCCGGGCAGGGACAGCGAACACCGGGGAGCTGTTTTTT

D: -
J: TRBJ2-3
V: TRBV27
size: -
CDR3: CASSPRYSTDTQYF
DNA: TGTGCCAGCAGTCCCAGGTACAGCACAGATACGCAGTATTTT

D: TRBD1
J: TRBJ1-4
V: TRBV9
size: -
CDR3: CASSAGTGRIKQLFF
DNA: TGTGCCAGCAGCGCCGGGACAGGGCGCATTAAACAACTGTTTTTT

D: -
J: TRBJ1-4
V: TRBV7-9
size: -
CDR3: CASSYFTGNRNEKLFF
DNA: TGTGCCAGCAGCTACTTCACCGGGAACCGAAATGAAAAACTGTTTTTT

D: -
J: TRBJ1-2
V: TRBV10-3
size: -
CDR3: CAISPDRFNYGYTF
DNA: TGTGCCATCAGCCCCGACAGATTTAACTATGGCTACACCTTC

D: -
J: TRBJ2-3
V: TRBV5-6
size: -
CDR3: CASSSGVVGGDTQYF
DNA: TGTGCCAGCAGCTCGGGGGTGGTGGGTGGAGATACGCAGTATTTT

D: -
J: TRBJ2-7
V: TRBV6-1
size: -
CDR3: CASRGQRAYEQYF
DNA: TGTGCCAGCAGAGGACAAAGGGCCTACGAGCAGTACTTC

D: -
J: TRBJ2-1
V: TRBV7-9
size: once
CDR3: CASSLVEALPNEQFF
DNA: TGTGCCAGCAGCTTAGTGGAGGCGCTTCCCAATGAGCAGTTCTTC

D: TRBD2
J: TRBJ2-1
V: TRBV19
size: once
CDR3: CASTSNPTSGRPISYNEQFF
DNA: TGTGCCAGTACCAGTAACCCGACTAGCGGGAGGCCGATCTCCTACAATGAGCAGTTCTTC

D: -
J: TRBJ1-3
V: TRBV2
size: -
CDR3: CASSEWRSSGNTIYF
DNA: TGTGCCAGCAGTGAATGGAGGAGCTCTGGAAACACCATATATTTT

D: -
J: TRBJ1-1
V: TRBV7-6
size: once
CDR3: CASSSGTREAFF
DNA: TGTGCCAGCAGCTCCGGGACACGTGAAGCTTTCTTT

D: TRBD1
J: TRBJ1-1
V: TRBV6-6
size: -
CDR3: CASRRDRGLGTEAFF
DNA: TGTGCCAGCAGGCGGGACAGGGGGCTTGGCACTGAAGCTTTCTTT

D: -
J: TRBJ1-1
V: TRBV28
size: -
CDR3: CASSVNTEAFF
DNA: TGTGCCAGCAGTGTAAACACTGAAGCTTTCTTT

D: -
J: TRBJ1-2
V: TRBV11-1
size: -
CDR3: CASSSGANYGYTF
DNA: TGTGCCAGCAGCTCCGGAGCTAACTATGGCTACACCTTC

D: TRBD2
J: TRBJ2-1
V: TRBV28
size: once
CDR3: CASSLSTSGRSNEQFF
DNA: TGTGCCAGCAGTTTAAGTACTAGCGGGAGGTCCAATGAGCAGTTCTTC

D: -
J: TRBJ1-2
V: TRBV30
size: -
CDR3: CAWSSGLQNYGYTF
DNA: TGTGCCTGGAGCTCGGGACTCCAGAACTATGGCTACACCTTC

D: -
J: TRBJ2-2
V: TRBV13
size: few
CDR3: CASGRGNGELFF
DNA: TGTGCCAGCGGGAGGGGGAACGGGGAGCTGTTTTTT